This TCR beta chain was sequenced for a study of blood T cell repertoires in COVID-19 (dated by TCRdb to about 2020). In terms of the full investigation: Collaborator samples came from the United States, Italy and Spain and covered acute and convalescent phases of COVID-19. The material from the prospective study consisted of cDNA or gDNA derived from T cells, B-cell-depleted T cells, or PBMCs. Deeply sampled blood TCRbeta repertoires from subjects exposed to, actively infected with, or recovered from COVID-19 were included in the dataset. The repertoires were released in a freely available public database meant as a resource for research on the immune response to SARS-CoV-2. Samples were obtained from the ongoing ImmuneRACE study (first 160 participants) and from about 1,300 subjects provided by 6 global collaborators. Nearly every sample came with metadata listing a de-identified subject ID, COVID-19 status, age in years and sex. Where available, HLA class I and class II types were taken from metadata supplied by the sample provider and were not determined by assay-based typing.

TCRbeta CDR3 regions were amplified from genomic DNA by means of the immunoSEQ Assay, a bias-controlled multiplex PCR. As for the authors' bioinformatics: Within the assay, amplification of reference gene primers was used to estimate how many nucleated cells each sample contained. To quantify the absolute abundance of each unique TCRbeta CDR3 rearrangement, sequence reads were collapsed and filtered. For each sample, productive Simpson clonality was calculated as the square root of Simpson's diversity index across productive rearrangements. As stored in TCRdb, this immuneACCESS dataset retains in-frame rearrangements with V and J assigned. A fraction of the clones does not appear; measured against another copy, unresolved V genes explain less than half of the discrepancy, and the remainder lacks a known reason. V, J and clone size are those of that table, while D and trimming were read from the DNA. The sample table lists about 250,000 clones, approximately 90% of them with a count of one. The ten top clones hold 2% to 3% of the sample.

V is pared back by 4 bases and J by 4 bases, with 17 bases lying between the germline termini. CDR1 is given as SGDLS and CDR2 as YYNGEE, both from the germline V gene. Including the terminal cysteine and phenylalanine, the CDR3 comprises 15 residues. The kept DNA is CDR3 alone, 45 bases in frame from the first base. This clone was counted between two and nine times. Which antigen it targets is not known. No base-level quality is on record; no much larger clone is a single base apart. Participants in the prospective study were aged roughly 18 to 100 years, lived in 20 to 25 United States geographic areas, and enrolled through a virtual design. In the prospective study, cohorts were assigned on the basis of participant-reported clinical history obtained from a screening survey and a study questionnaire. Recovered participants in ImmuneRACE Cohort 3 were defined by two consecutive negative NP/OP PCR tests, clearance by a healthcare professional, or resolution of symptoms. In the prospective study, whole blood, serum and a nasopharyngeal or oropharyngeal swab were collected from each participant by mobile phlebotomists. Participants in the prospective study had the option to provide additional blood draws and questionnaires over a roughly 2-month period. Prospective study blood samples were shipped either frozen or at room temperature before DNA extraction.

Results and caveats for the whole study, not just this receptor: The amount of clinical and demographic metadata varied by source and participant and was provided uncurated.

The TCR sequence derives from a woman aged 18-35 years who had recovered from COVID-19. Specimen: PBMCs or T cells enriched from blood (not recorded which). Recombination linked TRBV9 to TRBJ1-2; the D region possibly corresponds to TRBD1 (6 bases align). The CDR3 here reads CASSPVGGGSYGYTF. Here is the DNA: TGTGCCAGCAGCCCTGTAGGGGGTGGGAGCTATGGCTACACCTTC.